These 10 T cell receptor beta chains originate from one sample sequenced in a study of blood T cell repertoires in COVID-19. Generated by immunoSEQ multiplex PCR, the TCRdb table keeps only in-frame clones and is missing some. Of under 300,000 clones listed, approximately 84% are singletons. Source material: PBMCs or T cells enriched from blood (not recorded which). Source of these receptors: a woman in her 40s with acute COVID-19.

This clone has a single count. The chain recombines TRBV7-9 with TRBJ1-5, with 8 bases fitting TRBD1. From germline, CDR1 is SEHNR and CDR2 FQNEAQ (reference sequence). The CDR3 has 14 amino acids. V lost 5 bases, J lost 9 bases, and 9 bases stayed unmatched. The CDR3 loop is CASSPPDRERPQHF. In DNA form, the CDR3 reads TGTGCCAGCAGCCCACCGGACAGGGAGCGGCCCCAGCATTTT.

This clone was seen once. The chain recombines TRBV24-1 with TRBJ2-1; D unresolved. Trimming pared 2 bases from V and 5 bases from J, leaving 3 bases between. Looked up from germline, CDR1 is KGHDR and CDR2 is SFDVKD. The CDR3 consists of 12 residues. DNA for the CDR3: TGTGCCACCAGTGATTCCAACAATGAGCAGTTCTTC. Translation gives CATSDSNNEQFF.

As DNA, the CDR3 is TGTGCCAGCAGCTCCGGACTAGCGGGAGGGCCCGTAGAGACCCAGTACTTC. Translating gives CASSSGLAGGPVETQYF. The chain couples TRBV11-3 to TRBJ2-5; 15 bases line up with TRBD2. This CDR3 spans 17 amino acids. V shed 4 bases, J shed 4 bases, and the junction held 7 bases outside the gene matches. The germline V gene has CDR1 SGHNT and CDR2 YENEEA.

The chain is built from TRBV29-1 and TRBJ2-1; 10 nucleotides agree with TRBD2. V lost 5 bases and J lost 5; bases outside the gene matches: 6. Germline CDR1 SQVTM, CDR2 ANQGSEA. This CDR3 contains 14 residues. The CDR3 bases are TGCAGCGTTAGTAGCGGGAGGAACAACAATGAGCAGTTCTTC. Residues: CSVSSGRNNNEQFF.

The chain carries TRBV21-1 and TRBJ2-3; no DNA check was done on the table's D call, TRBD2. TRBV21-1 is classified as a pseudogene. The CDR3 extends over 18 amino acids. CDR3 DNA sequence: TGTGCCAGCTCGGGAGCCCAGCGGGAGTCGGGAGGGACAGATACGCAGTATTTT. Protein: CASSGAQRESGGTDTQYF.

The chain recombines TRBV12-3 or TRBV12-4 with TRBJ1-5; tentative D call: TRBD1 (6 bases). The CDR3 extends over 13 amino acids. V lost 5 bases, J lost 4 bases, and 9 bases lay in between. This chain's CDR3 is CASSPGQNQPQHF. CDR3 DNA sequence: TGTGCCAGCAGTCCTGGACAGAATCAGCCCCAGCATTTT.

Points on this clone: The sample contains more than one DNA sequence encoding this CDR3. This chain joins TRBV4-1 and TRBJ2-2, with 7 bases matching TRBD2. With 0 bases clipped from V and 4 bases from J, the junction kept 8 bases outside the gene matches. Germline V gene data show CDR1 as MGHRA and CDR2 as YSYEKL. CDR3 length equals 17 residues. CDR3 protein: CASSQDRGRASTGELFF. As DNA, the CDR3 is TGCGCCAGCAGCCAAGATCGGGGGAGGGCCTCCACCGGGGAGCTGTTTTTT.

Only a few counts were recorded for this clone. The gene calls are TRBV7-3 and TRBJ1-3, with D perhaps TRBD1 (5 bases). Germline-derived CDR1 and CDR2 are SGHTA and FQGTGA. Trimming shortened V by 5 bases and J by 3 bases, and 11 bases separated the two germline ends. The CDR3 has 14 amino acids. CDR3 coding DNA: TGTGCCAGCAGCCGGGACTTGGTTGGAAACACCATATATTTT. Encoded protein: CASSRDLVGNTIYF.

This sequence joins TRBV24-1 and TRBJ2-2; 7 nucleotides line up with TRBD1. The V gene's germline CDR1 is KGHDR and CDR2 SFDVKD. CDR3 size: 14 residues. After removal of 8 bases from V and 6 bases from J, the junction contained 8 bases not matched to a gene. The CDR3: CATMDRLISGELFF. CDR3 DNA: TGTGCCACCATGGACAGGCTCATCTCCGGGGAGCTGTTTTTT.

This sequence joins TRBV28 and TRBJ2-7; 7 nucleotides agree with TRBD2. V lost 6 bases to trimming and J lost 2 bases; unmatched junction nucleotides: 7. Germline V gene sequence: CDR1 MDHEN, CDR2 SYDVKM. There are 14 residues in the CDR3. This chain's CDR3 is CASRFSGPAYEQYF. The CDR3 region has the DNA TGTGCCAGCAGGTTTAGCGGGCCCGCCTACGAGCAGTACTTC.